This T cell receptor (beta chain) was profiled in a study of shared clonotypes between healthy human individuals. Study-level findings and limits: In having few donors, the study represented limited genetic and exposure-history diversity. Sequencing depth was a factor that was expected to affect clonotype sharing among donors.

The protocol was immunoSEQ multiplex PCR, while the TCRdb copy is restricted to in-frame clones and leaves out a portion. This sample has about half a million clones, with approximately 84% found just once. Points on this clone: Its antigen is currently unknown.

Donors comprised healthy HIV-negative adults lacking recent acute infections or vaccinations. The length of the CDR3 is 14 residues. Germline V lookup: CDR1 ENHRY, CDR2 SYGVKD. The junction had 14 bases not matched to a gene; V was cut back by 10 bases and J by 6 bases. This chain connects TRBV10-3 to TRBJ2-7, with 8 bases identical to TRBD2. This TCR derives from a woman between 40 and 55 years old in good health. Some clones in this sample may be carry-over from other donors' samples. Sequenced: PBMCs. The CDR3 DNA is TGTGCCAGCGGTATAGCGGGATCTGGGGTCGAGCAGTACTTC. This codes for CASGIAGSGVEQYF.